The present T cell receptor (beta chain) was sequenced within a study of T cells in localized non-small cell lung cancer. Study-wide results and caveats: Greater blood T cell density accompanied longer overall survival. Only one tumor region went through sequencing, so heterogeneity may still be there.

CDR3 size: 14 residues. The protocol was immunoSEQ multiplex PCR, while the TCRdb copy is restricted to in-frame clones and leaves out a portion. Here the sample spans several thousand clones, approximately 24% being singletons. This clone was observed a handful of times. Its antigen remains unidentified. This TCR was recovered from a man aged 35 to 69 with stage III squamous cell lung carcinoma. This chain links TRBV12-2 with TRBJ2-2; the table's D call, TRBD1, was not checked against the DNA. TRBV12-2 is described as a pseudogene. Material: normal lung tissue next to the tumor, obtained before any cancer treatment. CDR3 coding DNA: TGTGCAGTGTCTCGCAGATCGAACACCGGGGAGCTGTTTTTT. Protein sequence: CAVSRRSNTGELFF.